The rows below give T cell receptor beta chains drawn from one sample of a study of control samples from healthy donors and cancer patients. Repertoires were generated with immunoSEQ multiplex PCR, while TCRdb's copy carries only in-frame clones and drops some. This sample carries approximately 100,000 clones, approximately 90% of them seen once, and the ten largest clones take approximately 20%. Input material: PBMCs. These receptors came from a man aged 60 to 69 with lung cancer. The CDR3 runs from the conserved cysteine through the conserved F or W. Fields, in order: V gene, J gene, clone size, D gene, CDR3 protein, CDR3 DNA. D genes are given only for firm matches. Rows give clone size only sometimes, using once, few, many, or a class for an expanded clone.

V gene: TRBV5-4; J gene: TRBJ1-2; clone size: .; D gene: .; CDR3 protein: CASSLGGNYGYTF; CDR3 DNA: TGTGCCAGCAGCTTGGGGGGGAACTATGGCTACACCTTC
V gene: TRBV30; J gene: TRBJ2-5; clone size: .; D gene: .; CDR3 protein: CAWLSRGGETQYF; CDR3 DNA: TGTGCCTGGCTGAGTAGGGGGGGAGAGACCCAGTACTTC
V gene: TRBV30; J gene: TRBJ1-2; clone size: .; D gene: TRBD1; CDR3 protein: CAWAKSRGYYGYTF; CDR3 DNA: TGTGCCTGGGCCAAATCCAGGGGGTACTATGGCTACACCTTC
V gene: TRBV7-3; J gene: TRBJ2-2; clone size: .; D gene: .; CDR3 protein: CASSLRAGELFF; CDR3 DNA: TGTGCCAGCAGCTTACGGGCCGGGGAGCTGTTTTTT
V gene: TRBV29-1; J gene: TRBJ1-1; clone size: .; D gene: TRBD1; CDR3 protein: CSVEEDRDVTEAFF; CDR3 DNA: TGCAGCGTTGAAGAGGACAGGGACGTCACTGAAGCTTTCTTT
V gene: TRBV5-1; J gene: TRBJ1-2; clone size: .; D gene: .; CDR3 protein: CASSLENGGAEGYTF; CDR3 DNA: TGCGCCAGCAGCTTGGAAAATGGGGGGGCAGAAGGCTACACCTTC
V gene: TRBV2; J gene: TRBJ2-2; clone size: .; D gene: TRBD1; CDR3 protein: CASSMTGVGGTGELFF; CDR3 DNA: TGTGCCAGCAGTATGACAGGGGTCGGGGGCACCGGGGAGCTGTTTTTT
V gene: TRBV24-1; J gene: TRBJ2-3; clone size: .; D gene: TRBD1; CDR3 protein: CATSDPRTGTWGTQYF; CDR3 DNA: TGTGCCACCAGTGATCCCCGGACAGGGACGTGGGGTACGCAGTATTTT
V gene: TRBV9; J gene: TRBJ1-3; clone size: .; D gene: .; CDR3 protein: CASSVGSITLSGNTIYF; CDR3 DNA: TGTGCCAGCAGCGTAGGGTCGATTACTCTCTCTGGAAACACCATATATTTT
V gene: TRBV9; J gene: TRBJ1-1; clone size: .; D gene: TRBD1; CDR3 protein: CASSSRDSYTEAFF; CDR3 DNA: TGTGCCAGCAGCTCCCGGGACAGCTACACTGAAGCTTTCTTT
V gene: TRBV3-1/TRBV3-2; J gene: TRBJ2-5; clone size: .; D gene: .; CDR3 protein: CASSQNNGGETQYF; CDR3 DNA: TGTGCCAGCAGCCAAAACAACGGCGGAGAGACCCAGTACTTC
V gene: TRBV24-1; J gene: TRBJ2-1; clone size: .; D gene: .; CDR3 protein: CATSDSRSLGEQFF; CDR3 DNA: TGTGCCACCAGTGATTCTAGGTCTCTCGGAGAGCAGTTCTTC
V gene: TRBV27; J gene: TRBJ1-6; clone size: .; D gene: TRBD1; CDR3 protein: CASSFQQGQGDSPLHF; CDR3 DNA: TGTGCCAGCAGTTTTCAACAGGGACAGGGGGATTCACCCCTCCACTTT
V gene: TRBV30; J gene: TRBJ1-1; clone size: .; D gene: TRBD1; CDR3 protein: CAWIGQGGTEAFF; CDR3 DNA: TGTGCCTGGATCGGACAGGGTGGCACTGAAGCTTTCTTT
V gene: TRBV6-6; J gene: TRBJ2-7; clone size: .; D gene: .; CDR3 protein: CASSYLAQSSYEQYF; CDR3 DNA: TGTGCCAGCAGTTACCTAGCCCAGAGCTCCTACGAGCAGTACTTC
V gene: TRBV9; J gene: TRBJ1-4; clone size: .; D gene: .; CDR3 protein: CASSEGMYDEKLFF; CDR3 DNA: TGTGCCAGTAGTGAAGGGATGTATGATGAAAAACTGTTTTTT
V gene: TRBV7-6; J gene: TRBJ1-1; clone size: .; D gene: TRBD1; CDR3 protein: CASSLGVVGQGGISEAFF; CDR3 DNA: TGTGCCAGCAGCTTAGGAGTCGTTGGGCAGGGGGGGATTAGTGAAGCTTTCTTT
V gene: TRBV9; J gene: TRBJ2-5; clone size: .; D gene: TRBD1; CDR3 protein: CASSVGTGVQETQYF; CDR3 DNA: TGTGCCAGCAGCGTAGGGACAGGGGTCCAAGAGACCCAGTACTTC
V gene: TRBV28; J gene: TRBJ1-2; clone size: once; D gene: .; CDR3 protein: CASSLIQGPGWYTF; CDR3 DNA: TGTGCCAGCAGTTTAATTCAGGGGCCAGGGTGGTACACCTTC
V gene: TRBV24-1; J gene: TRBJ2-3; clone size: .; D gene: .; CDR3 protein: CATSDLGLFSDTQYF; CDR3 DNA: TGTGCCACCAGTGATTTAGGCCTATTTTCCGATACGCAGTATTTT
V gene: TRBV4-1; J gene: TRBJ1-2; clone size: once; D gene: .; CDR3 protein: CASSQDGRENYGYTF; CDR3 DNA: TGCGCCAGCAGCCAAGATGGTCGGGAGAACTATGGCTACACCTTC
V gene: TRBV18; J gene: TRBJ2-3; clone size: once; D gene: TRBD2; CDR3 protein: CASSPMSSGGPSGTQYF; CDR3 DNA: TGTGCCAGCTCACCAATGTCTAGCGGGGGGCCCTCCGGTACGCAGTATTTT
V gene: TRBV11-2; J gene: TRBJ1-4; clone size: few; D gene: .; CDR3 protein: CASSSQGGSQKLFF; CDR3 DNA: TGTGCCAGCAGCTCTCAAGGGGGTAGTCAAAAACTGTTTTTT
V gene: TRBV6-1; J gene: TRBJ1-2; clone size: .; D gene: .; CDR3 protein: CASSEPGQYYGYTF; CDR3 DNA: TGTGCCAGCAGTGAACCCGGACAGTATTATGGCTACACCTTC
V gene: TRBV6-2/TRBV6-3; J gene: TRBJ2-6; clone size: .; D gene: .; CDR3 protein: CASSPHPGTDASGANVLTF; CDR3 DNA: TGTGCCAGCAGTCCACACCCCGGGACGGATGCCTCTGGGGCCAACGTCCTGACTTTC
V gene: TRBV24-1; J gene: TRBJ2-6; clone size: .; D gene: TRBD1; CDR3 protein: CATSFSGTGLTRGANVLTF; CDR3 DNA: TGTGCCACCAGTTTCTCCGGGACAGGACTCACCCGGGGGGCCAACGTCCTGACTTTC
V gene: TRBV30; J gene: TRBJ1-1; clone size: .; D gene: TRBD1; CDR3 protein: CAWSQGANTEAFF; CDR3 DNA: TGTGCCTGGAGCCAGGGGGCGAACACTGAAGCTTTCTTT
V gene: TRBV9; J gene: TRBJ1-5; clone size: .; D gene: .; CDR3 protein: CASSVDMDQPQHF; CDR3 DNA: TGTGCCAGCAGCGTAGACATGGACCAGCCCCAGCATTTT
V gene: TRBV3-1/TRBV3-2; J gene: TRBJ2-5; clone size: .; D gene: TRBD1; CDR3 protein: CASSLRGLETQYF; CDR3 DNA: TGTGCCAGCAGCCTCAGGGGGCTGGAGACCCAGTACTTC
V gene: TRBV12-5; J gene: TRBJ2-7; clone size: once; D gene: .; CDR3 protein: CASGLQTSGNEQYF; CDR3 DNA: TGTGCTAGTGGTTTGCAGACTAGTGGGAACGAGCAGTACTTC
V gene: TRBV6-5; J gene: TRBJ2-3; clone size: .; D gene: .; CDR3 protein: CASSLGVSPTDTQYF; CDR3 DNA: TGTGCCAGCTCGTTAGGGGTATCCCCTACAGATACGCAGTATTTT
V gene: TRBV5-1; J gene: TRBJ2-5; clone size: .; D gene: .; CDR3 protein: CASSYLPGTQETQYF; CDR3 DNA: TGCGCCAGCAGCTACCTCCCCGGGACACAAGAGACCCAGTACTTC
V gene: TRBV7-3; J gene: TRBJ1-1; clone size: few; D gene: .; CDR3 protein: CATGGSTEAFF; CDR3 DNA: TGTGCCACCGGGGGGAGCACTGAAGCTTTCTTT
V gene: TRBV5-6; J gene: TRBJ1-1; clone size: .; D gene: .; CDR3 protein: CASSFGRAEAFF; CDR3 DNA: TGTGCCAGCAGCTTCGGACGGGCTGAAGCTTTCTTT
V gene: TRBV4-2; J gene: TRBJ1-1; clone size: .; D gene: TRBD1; CDR3 protein: CASSQADRGWNTEAFF; CDR3 DNA: TGTGCCAGCAGCCAAGCGGACAGGGGCTGGAACACTGAAGCTTTCTTT
V gene: TRBV2; J gene: TRBJ1-6; clone size: once; D gene: .; CDR3 protein: CASSRDSKEGSPLHF; CDR3 DNA: TGTGCCAGCAGCCGGGACTCAAAAGAGGGTTCACCCCTCCACTTT
V gene: TRBV12-3/TRBV12-4; J gene: TRBJ1-2; clone size: .; D gene: TRBD1; CDR3 protein: CASSPTGDHGYTF; CDR3 DNA: TGTGCCAGCAGTCCGACAGGGGACCATGGCTACACCTTC
V gene: TRBV12-3/TRBV12-4; J gene: TRBJ1-1; clone size: many; D gene: TRBD1; CDR3 protein: CASSTGGFEAFF; CDR3 DNA: TGTGCCAGCAGCACAGGGGGCTTTGAAGCTTTCTTT
V gene: TRBV3-1/TRBV3-2; J gene: TRBJ1-2; clone size: .; D gene: TRBD1; CDR3 protein: CASSQGTGGPGNGYTF; CDR3 DNA: TGTGCCAGCAGCCAAGGGACAGGGGGGCCGGGTAACGGCTACACCTTC
V gene: TRBV5-4; J gene: TRBJ1-2; clone size: .; D gene: .; CDR3 protein: CASSLEGEANYGYTF; CDR3 DNA: TGTGCCAGCAGCTTGGAAGGGGAAGCTAACTATGGCTACACCTTC
V gene: TRBV14; J gene: TRBJ1-1; clone size: .; D gene: .; CDR3 protein: CASSLPETYEAFF; CDR3 DNA: TGTGCCAGCAGCCTACCAGAAACCTATGAAGCTTTCTTT
V gene: TRBV5-1; J gene: TRBJ2-2; clone size: few; D gene: .; CDR3 protein: CASSLLGAADTGELFF; CDR3 DNA: TGCGCCAGCAGCTTGTTGGGGGCGGCGGACACCGGGGAGCTGTTTTTT
V gene: TRBV19; J gene: TRBJ1-5; clone size: few; D gene: .; CDR3 protein: CASSLNSAGDQPQHF; CDR3 DNA: TGTGCCAGTAGTCTTAATTCAGCGGGGGATCAGCCCCAGCATTTT
V gene: TRBV11-3; J gene: TRBJ1-1; clone size: .; D gene: .; CDR3 protein: CASSLYKHTEAFF; CDR3 DNA: TGTGCCAGCAGCTTATACAAGCACACTGAAGCTTTCTTT
V gene: TRBV5-5; J gene: TRBJ1-5; clone size: .; D gene: .; CDR3 protein: CASSLERGNQPQHF; CDR3 DNA: TGTGCCAGCAGCTTGGAAAGGGGCAATCAGCCCCAGCATTTT
V gene: TRBV30; J gene: TRBJ1-1; clone size: .; D gene: .; CDR3 protein: CASTGFKEAFF; CDR3 DNA: TGTGCCTCGACAGGTTTTAAAGAAGCTTTCTTT
V gene: TRBV6-5; J gene: TRBJ1-2; clone size: .; D gene: .; CDR3 protein: CASTTVGGSSGYTF; CDR3 DNA: TGTGCCAGCACTACTGTGGGGGGATCCAGCGGCTACACCTTC
V gene: TRBV5-1; J gene: TRBJ1-2; clone size: once; D gene: .; CDR3 protein: CASSLGAGADGYTF; CDR3 DNA: TGCGCCAGCAGCTTGGGAGCCGGGGCGGATGGCTACACCTTC
V gene: TRBV4-2; J gene: TRBJ2-5; clone size: .; D gene: .; CDR3 protein: CASSQGGSGETQYF; CDR3 DNA: TGTGCCAGCAGCCAAGGAGGGTCGGGAGAGACCCAGTACTTC
V gene: TRBV19; J gene: TRBJ2-2; clone size: .; D gene: .; CDR3 protein: CASIEYITSNTGELFF; CDR3 DNA: TGTGCCAGTATCGAATATATTACATCGAACACCGGGGAGCTGTTTTTT
V gene: TRBV13; J gene: TRBJ2-3; clone size: few; D gene: .; CDR3 protein: CASSLGARRTDTQYF; CDR3 DNA: TGTGCCAGCAGCTTGGGGGCACGGAGGACAGATACGCAGTATTTT